This TCR beta chain was documented in a study of control samples from healthy donors and cancer patients. V was pared by 4 bases and J by 0 bases, with 16 bases between. CDR3 size: 16 residues. Germline CDR1 is GTSNPN and CDR2 is SVGIG (reference sequence). Repertoires were generated with immunoSEQ multiplex PCR, while TCRdb's copy carries only in-frame clones and drops some. The sample lists 400,000 to 500,000 clones; 80% to 95% were seen once. Sequencing used PBMCs. V and J are TRBV30 and TRBJ1-3; no reliable D call. This clonotype originated in a man in his forties with head and neck cancer. The CDR3 DNA reads as TGTGCCTGGACTGCCTTCGGCAGCTTCTCTGGAAACACCATATATTTT. Its translation is CAWTAFGSFSGNTIYF.